A single sample is the source of the 8 T cell receptor beta chains below, sequenced in a study of T cell responses to AZD1222 COVID-19 vaccine. This table comes from immunoSEQ multiplex PCR, and its TCRdb copy is limited to in-frame clones, with some not included. The sample shows fewer than 55,000 clones, about 83% of them seen only once. The material was peripheral blood, obtained on day 0 of AZD1222 vaccination. These receptors originate from an adult in good health.

The chain employs TRBV28 and TRBJ1-4; D uncertain. Germline V CDR1 and CDR2: MDHEN, SYDVKM. V was trimmed by 5 bases and J by 7 bases, leaving 11 bases between them. The CDR3 covers 13 residues. CDR3 nucleotide sequence: TGTGCCAGCAGTCCCCCACATTCTGAAAAACTGTTTTTT. This sequence encodes CASSPPHSEKLFF.

This clone has more than one count but fewer than ten. This chain joins TRBV7-6 and TRBJ2-7; tentatively, D is TRBD1 or TRBD2 (5 bases each). V lost 4 bases and J lost 1, with 14 bases in between. CDR1 and CDR2 from the germline V gene are SGHVS and FNYEAQ. This CDR3 contains 15 residues. The CDR3 loop reads CASSSGEGRSYEQYF. DNA of the CDR3: TGTGCCAGCAGCTCGGGCGAGGGGCGATCCTACGAGCAGTACTTC. The full variable domain, completed using reference TRBV7-6 and TRBJ2-7, is GAGVSQSPRYKVTKRGQDVALRCDPISGHVSLYWYRQALGQGPEFLTYFNYEAQQDKSGLPNDRFSAERPEGSISTLTIQRTEQRDSAMYRCASSSGEGRSYEQYFGPGTRLTVT.

J is TRBJ1-1 and V is TRBV3-1 (or the pseudogene TRBV3-2); no firm D call. Trimming cost V 5 bases and J 5 bases, with 12 bases left between them. Germline CDR1 and CDR2: LGHDT and YNNKEL (reference sequence). This CDR3 is 13 amino acids long. The CDR3 region is CASSTLLGTEAFF. Written as DNA, the CDR3 is TGTGCCAGCAGCACTCTCCTTGGGACTGAAGCTTTCTTT.

This sequence joins TRBV28 and TRBJ1-2, with D hard to call. Trimming pared 7 bases from V and 0 bases from J, leaving 12 bases between. The CDR3 has 14 residues. Germline CDR1 is MDHEN and CDR2 is SYDVKM. CDR3 bases: TGTGCCAGCACTCCTATCGGAGCTAACTATGGCTACACCTTC. This gives the protein CASTPIGANYGYTF.

The genes are TRBV6-2 or TRBV6-3 and TRBJ1-2; D might be TRBD1 (5 bases). Trimming shortened V by 3 bases and J by 2 bases, and 13 bases separated the two germline ends. The germline CDR1 and CDR2 sequences are MNHEY and SVGEGT. There are 15 residues in the CDR3. The CDR3 DNA reads as TGTGCCAGCAGTTATTCCCCTCGGGACAACTATGGCTACACCTTC. It specifies CASSYSPRDNYGYTF.

V is TRBV7-2 and J is TRBJ2-5; a weak D match, TRBD2 (5 bases). The germline gives CDR1 SGHTA, CDR2 FQGNSA. Trimming removed 5 bases from V and 3 bases from J, with 16 bases in between. CDR3 length: 15 residues. The CDR3 nucleotides read TGTGCCAGCAGCCCGCGTCGATCCGGGGAAGAGACCCAGTACTTC. Encoded protein: CASSPRRSGEETQYF.

This chain uses TRBV7-8 with TRBJ1-3; 8 nucleotides align to TRBD1. This CDR3 has 15 amino acids. Germline V gene lookup returns CDR1 SGHVS and CDR2 FQNEAQ. V lost 3 bases and J lost 4; bases outside the gene matches: 5. The CDR3 protein is CASSFYRGAGNTIYF. Written as DNA, the CDR3 is TGTGCCAGCAGCTTCTACAGGGGGGCCGGAAACACCATATATTTT. The complete variable domain, with remaining parts taken from reference TRBV7-8 and TRBJ1-3, reads GAGVSQSPRYKVAKRGQDVALRCDPISGHVSLFWYQQALGQGPEFLTYFQNEAQLDKSGLPSDRFFAERPEGSVSTLKIQRTQQEDSAVYLCASSFYRGAGNTIYFGEGSWLTVV.

The chain uses TRBV5-1 and TRBJ2-1; perhaps TRBD1 as D (6 bases). Between the trimmed V and J ends, which lost 4 bases and 4 bases, there was a span of 15 bases. There are 15 residues in the CDR3. CDR1 is SGHRS and CDR2 is YFSETQ in the germline V gene. The CDR3 loop is CASSPGTQGYNEQFF. Here the CDR3 DNA reads TGCGCCAGCAGCCCGGGCACACAGGGTTACAATGAGCAGTTCTTC.